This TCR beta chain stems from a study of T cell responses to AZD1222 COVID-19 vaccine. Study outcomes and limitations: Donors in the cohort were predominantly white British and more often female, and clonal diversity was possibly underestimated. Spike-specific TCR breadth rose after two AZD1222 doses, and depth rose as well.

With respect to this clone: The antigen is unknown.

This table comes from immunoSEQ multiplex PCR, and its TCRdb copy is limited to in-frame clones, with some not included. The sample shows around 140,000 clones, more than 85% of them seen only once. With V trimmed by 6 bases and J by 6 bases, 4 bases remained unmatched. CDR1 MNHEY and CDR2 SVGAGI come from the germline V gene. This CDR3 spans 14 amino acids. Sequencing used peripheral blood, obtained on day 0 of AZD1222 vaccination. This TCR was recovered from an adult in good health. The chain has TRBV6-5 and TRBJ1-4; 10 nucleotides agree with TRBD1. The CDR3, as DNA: TGTGCCAGCAGAGGGACAGGGGTTTATGAAAAACTGTTTTTT. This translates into CASRGTGVYEKLFF.